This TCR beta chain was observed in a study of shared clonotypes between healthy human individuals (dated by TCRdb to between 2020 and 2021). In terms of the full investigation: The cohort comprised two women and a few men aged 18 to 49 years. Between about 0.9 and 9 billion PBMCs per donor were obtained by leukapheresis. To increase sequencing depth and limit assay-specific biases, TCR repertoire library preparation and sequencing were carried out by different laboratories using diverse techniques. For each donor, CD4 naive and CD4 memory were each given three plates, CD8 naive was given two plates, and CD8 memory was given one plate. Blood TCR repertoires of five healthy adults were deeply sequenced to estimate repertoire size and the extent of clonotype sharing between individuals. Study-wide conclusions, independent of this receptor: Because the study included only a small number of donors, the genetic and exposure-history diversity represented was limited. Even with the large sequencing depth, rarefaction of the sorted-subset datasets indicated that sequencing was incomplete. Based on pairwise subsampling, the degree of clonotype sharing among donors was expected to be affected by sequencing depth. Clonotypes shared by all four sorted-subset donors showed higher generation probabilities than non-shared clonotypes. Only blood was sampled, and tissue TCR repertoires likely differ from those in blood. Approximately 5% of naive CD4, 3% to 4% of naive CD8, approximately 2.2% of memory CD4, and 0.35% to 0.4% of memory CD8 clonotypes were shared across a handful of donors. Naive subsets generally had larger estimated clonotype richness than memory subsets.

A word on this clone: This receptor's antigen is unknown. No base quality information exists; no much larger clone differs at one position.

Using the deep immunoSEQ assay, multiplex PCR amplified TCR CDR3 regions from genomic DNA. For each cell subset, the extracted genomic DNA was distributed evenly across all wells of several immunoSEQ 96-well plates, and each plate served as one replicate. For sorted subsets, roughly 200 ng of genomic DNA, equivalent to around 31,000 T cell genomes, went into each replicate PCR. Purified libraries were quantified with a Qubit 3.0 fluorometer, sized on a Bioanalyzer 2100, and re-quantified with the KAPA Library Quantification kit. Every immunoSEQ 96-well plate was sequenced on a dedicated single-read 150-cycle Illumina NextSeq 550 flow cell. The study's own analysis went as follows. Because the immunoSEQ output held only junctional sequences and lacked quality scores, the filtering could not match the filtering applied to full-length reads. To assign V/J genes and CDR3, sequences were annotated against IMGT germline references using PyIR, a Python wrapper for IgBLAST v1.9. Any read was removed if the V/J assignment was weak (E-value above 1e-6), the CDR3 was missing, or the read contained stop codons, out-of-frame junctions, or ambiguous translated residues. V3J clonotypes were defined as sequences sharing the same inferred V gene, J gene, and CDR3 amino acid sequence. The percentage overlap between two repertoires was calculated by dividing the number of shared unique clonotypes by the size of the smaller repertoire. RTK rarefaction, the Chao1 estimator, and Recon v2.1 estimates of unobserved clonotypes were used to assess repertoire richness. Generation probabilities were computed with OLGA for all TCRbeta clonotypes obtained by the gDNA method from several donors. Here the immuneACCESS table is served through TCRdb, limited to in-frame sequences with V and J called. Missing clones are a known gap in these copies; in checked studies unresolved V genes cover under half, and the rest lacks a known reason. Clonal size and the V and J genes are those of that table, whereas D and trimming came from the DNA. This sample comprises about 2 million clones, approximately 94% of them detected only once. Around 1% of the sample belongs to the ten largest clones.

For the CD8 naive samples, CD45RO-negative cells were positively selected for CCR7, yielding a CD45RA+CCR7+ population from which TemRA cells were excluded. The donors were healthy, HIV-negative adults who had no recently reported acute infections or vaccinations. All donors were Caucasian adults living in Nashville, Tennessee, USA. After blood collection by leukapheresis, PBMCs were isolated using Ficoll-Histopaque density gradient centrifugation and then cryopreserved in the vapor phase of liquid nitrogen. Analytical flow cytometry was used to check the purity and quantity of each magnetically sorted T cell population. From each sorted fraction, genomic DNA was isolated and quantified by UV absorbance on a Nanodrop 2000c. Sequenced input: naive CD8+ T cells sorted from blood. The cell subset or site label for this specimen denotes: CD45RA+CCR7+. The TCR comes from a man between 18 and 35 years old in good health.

The DNA is TGCAGCGTTGAGGGGACGACCGACTACAATGAGCAGTTCTTC. Its protein is CSVEGTTDYNEQFF. The chain is assembled from TRBV29-1 and TRBJ2-1; the D gene is perhaps TRBD1 or TRBD2, each of them matching over 5 bases. Reading the germline V gene gives CDR1 SQVTM and CDR2 ANQGSEA. Spanning cysteine to phenylalanine, the CDR3 consists of 14 amino acids. Just the 42-base CDR3 DNA is kept, in frame starting at base 1. V loses 3 bases of germline sequence and J loses 3 bases, and the interval between the two ends is 12 bases.